Listed below are T cell receptor beta chains from one sample, sequenced in a study of read filtering for tumor transcriptome and immune sequencing. TCRdb reanalysed the reads using MiXCR and keeps one entry per CDR3 protein. The sample records around 29,000 distinct CDR3 sequences, approximately 15% being singletons. Sample: a population of CD138-negative cells sorted from bone marrow. Receptors were obtained from a donor over 35 with multiple myeloma. CDR3s include the opening cysteine and the closing phenylalanine or tryptophan. The D gene is left open where the match is weak. Size values are once, few and many counts, or a class for expanded clones, and some rows have none.

D	J	size	V	DNA	CDR3
-	TRBJ1-2	many	TRBV6-1	TGTGCCACCTACTATGGCTACACCTTC	CATYYGYTF
TRBD2	TRBJ2-1	-	TRBV29-1	TGCAGCGCTACCCCTAGCGGGGGGTGGGATGAGCAGTTCTTC	CSATPSGGWDEQFF
-	TRBJ2-6	many	TRBV29-1	TGCAGCGTTGAATCTGGGGCCAACGTCCTGACTTTC	CSVESGANVLTF
TRBD2	TRBJ2-5	many	TRBV9	TGTGCCAGCAGCCCAAGGACTAGCGTAGAGACCCAGTACTTC	CASSPRTSVETQYF
-	TRBJ2-3	many	TRBV27	TGTGCCAGCAGACCCCCGGACCAGGGCGGCGCAGATACGCAGTATTTT	CASRPPDQGGADTQYF
-	TRBJ2-2	many	TRBV7-2	TGTGCCAGCAGCTTAGACCGGGTTAAGGACGGGGAGCTGTTTTTT	CASSLDRVKDGELFF
-	TRBJ2-1	many	TRBV5-6	TGTGCCAGCAGCCTACTTATAGCGGAGAAGAACAATGAGCAGTTCTTC	CASSLLIAEKNNEQFF
-	TRBJ1-5	many	TRBV2	TGTGCCAGCAGTGTCACCAGGGGATATCAGCCCCAGCATTTT	CASSVTRGYQPQHF
-	TRBJ2-3	many	TRBV28	TGTGCCAGCAGCTGGCAGGGAGTAGATACGCAGTATTTT	CASSWQGVDTQYF
-	TRBJ2-6	many	TRBV29-1	TGCAGCGTTGAGTGGGAAACTGGGGCCAACGTCCTGACTTTC	CSVEWETGANVLTF
TRBD1	TRBJ1-1	-	TRBV29-1	TGCAGCGTTGTCGGACAGGACAACACTGACGCTTTCTTT	CSVVGQDNTDAFF
-	TRBJ2-1	medium-sized	TRBV28	TGTGCCAGCAGTTTAGAACTAGGGAGCAATGAGCAGTTCTTC	CASSLELGSNEQFF
TRBD1	TRBJ2-5	many	TRBV2	TGTGCCAGCAGTGATTTCCGGGACAGTTACAGGGCATCCCAAGAGACCCAGTACTTC	CASSDFRDSYRASQETQYF
-	TRBJ2-5	many	TRBV3-1	TGTGCCAGCAGCCAAAACATGGAGACCCAGTACTTC	CASSQNMETQYF
TRBD1	TRBJ1-1	few	TRBV6-5	TGTGCCAGCAGGACAGGGGACACTGAAGCTTTCTTT	CASRTGDTEAFF
TRBD1	TRBJ2-3	many	TRBV23-1	TGCGCCAGCACTAACCGACAGGGAGCAGATACGCAGTATTTT	CASTNRQGADTQYF
-	TRBJ2-3	-	TRBV29-1	TGCAGCGTAAAAACGACAGATACGCAGTATTTT	CSVKTTDTQYF
-	TRBJ1-2	many	TRBV30	TGTGCCTGGAGTCCAGCAGCGAACTATGGCTACACCTTC	CAWSPAANYGYTF
TRBD1	TRBJ2-2	many	TRBV29-1	TGCAGCGTTGGGGGGAAGTTAGGGGGCGCGAACACCGGGGAGCTGTTTTTT	CSVGGKLGGANTGELFF
-	TRBJ2-3	many	TRBV6-1	TGTGCCAGCAGTGAAGTTCACGGCAGCACAGATACGCAGTATTTT	CASSEVHGSTDTQYF